These 24 T cell receptor beta chains were sequenced from one sample in a study of T cells in Graves' hyperthyroidism and ophthalmopathy. There were TCR beta CDR3 regions amplified from RNA transcripts. The TCR CDR3 first-round RT-PCR relied on the HTBI primer set. TCRdb processed the multiplex PCR reads anew with MiXCR; each CDR3 protein has one entry. This table holds roughly 380,000 distinct CDR3 sequences, roughly 13% found once. Sequencing input: blood. The receptors derive from a man aged 25-45 years with Graves' hyperthyroidism that later progressed to Graves' ophthalmopathy.

Ten or more counts support this clonotype. The V call is TRBV12-3 or TRBV12-4, the J call TRBJ1-1; D is unresolved. The CDR3 runs to 12 residues. V lost 8 bases and J 7 bases, leaving 14 bases between the germline ends. This CDR3 is CASGNSPSEAFF. In DNA, the CDR3 is TGTGCCAGCGGGAACAGCCCAAGTGAAGCTTTCTTT.

This clonotype was counted ten times or more. The chain uses TRBV2 and TRBJ2-7, with D possibly being TRBD2 (6 bases). Trimming took 1 base from V and 1 from J, leaving 11 bases between them. Germline V gives CDR1 SNHLY, CDR2 FYNNEI. The CDR3 is made up of 15 amino acids. The CDR3 loop reads CASSEGRLESYEQYF. The CDR3 nucleotides are TGTGCCAGCAGTGAAGGCAGACTAGAATCCTACGAGCAGTACTTC.

The genes are TRBV6-1 and TRBJ1-4; D unresolved. The ends were cut back, 6 bases at V and 5 bases at J, with 13 bases in the middle. Germline V gives CDR1 MNHNS, CDR2 SASEGT. The CDR3 has 14 amino acids. The CDR3 region is CASRPPRENEKLFF. As DNA, the CDR3 is TGTGCCAGCAGACCTCCGAGGGAGAATGAAAAACTGTTTTTT.

This clonotype appeared many times. The chain employs TRBV6-1 and TRBJ2-1, with D unclear. The CDR3 sequence is 14 residues long. The V end was cut by 4 bases, the J end by 7 bases, with 14 bases between. Germline lookup yields CDR1 MNHNS and CDR2 SASEGT. The CDR3 DNA is TGTGCCAGCAGTGCCGGGTCGTGGGCTAATGAGCAGTTCTTC. The encoded protein is CASSAGSWANEQFF.

V usage is TRBV5-1 and J usage is TRBJ1-2; no reliable D call. The CDR3 length is 14 residues. Trimming removed 4 bases at V and 4 bases at J, with 14 bases between. The germline CDR1 and CDR2 sequences are SGHRS and YFSETQ. CDR3 DNA: TGCGCCAGCAGCGGGCCCGAAGTCCTCTATGGCTACACCTTC. It encodes CASSGPEVLYGYTF. Full variable domain (rest looked up from reference TRBV5-1 and TRBJ1-2): KAGVTQTPRYLIKTRGQQVTLSCSPISGHRSVSWYQQTPGQGLQFLFEYFSETQRNKGNFPGRFSGRQFSNSRSEMNVSTLELGDSALYLCASSGPEVLYGYTFGSGTRLTVV.

This clonotype was counted a few times. The chain joins TRBV3-1 to TRBJ1-6; 7 bases align to TRBD1. J lost 10 bases, V lost 3 bases, and 15 bases had no gene match. This CDR3 comprises 17 residues. Germline CDR1 reads LGHDT; CDR2 reads YNNKEL (reference sequence). CDR3 protein: CASSHSSRGGQRSPLHF. DNA of the CDR3: TGTGCCAGCAGCCATTCTTCCAGGGGGGGGCAGCGGTCACCCCTCCACTTT.

This clonotype was counted once. V is TRBV3-1 and J is TRBJ1-2; D is uncertain. V lost 1 base, J lost 4 bases, and 13 bases lay in between. CDR3 length: 15 residues. In germline, CDR1 is LGHDT, CDR2 YNNKEL (reference sequence). The CDR3 loop is CASSQVLNSLYGYTF. Written as DNA, the CDR3 is TGTGCCAGCAGCCAAGTTTTGAACAGCCTCTATGGCTACACCTTC.

Ten or more counts support this clonotype. This chain links TRBV2 with TRBJ2-5; a possible D gene is TRBD2 (5 bases). The V gene's germline CDR1 is SNHLY and CDR2 FYNNEI. Deletions cut 6 bases from V and 3 bases from J, with 14 bases between. The CDR3 runs 14 residues. As DNA, the CDR3 is TGTGCCAGCAGGACTACGGGCGGCGAAGAGACCCAGTACTTC. It specifies CASRTTGGEETQYF.

This clonotype was seen at least ten times. The rearrangement uses TRBV29-1 and TRBJ2-3, with 9 bases that match TRBD1. V dropped 4 bases and J dropped 4; count of bases not matched to a gene: 9. The CDR3 consists of 15 residues. The germline gives CDR1 SQVTM, CDR2 ANQGSEA. The CDR3 sequence: CSVAAGTGWPDTQYF. CDR3 nucleotide sequence: TGCAGCGTTGCAGCCGGGACAGGGTGGCCAGATACGCAGTATTTT.

This clonotype was found many times. The gene calls are TRBV12-3 or TRBV12-4 and TRBJ2-7; either TRBD1 or TRBD2 may supply D (5 bases each). CDR3 size: 14 residues. V was shortened by 7 bases and J by 6 bases, with 19 bases between the two germline ends. The DNA for the CDR3 is TGTGCCAGCACACTACGGGACGGGGTATTCGAGCAGTACTTC. It encodes CASTLRDGVFEQYF.

About this clonotype itself: This could be a read error, since a much larger clone is one nucleotide away. The rearrangement joins TRBV11-2 to TRBJ2-7; TRBD1 agrees at 7 bases. TRBJ2-1 matches the DNA end more closely, so the J call is doubtful. The CDR3 consists of 14 residues. From germline, CDR1 is SGHAT and CDR2 FQNNGV. CDR3 sequence: CASSLRDSHYEQFF. For the CDR3, the DNA is TGTGCCAGCAGCTTACGGGACAGCCACTACGAGCAGTTCTTC.

The chain links TRBV6-1 to TRBJ2-2, with TRBD2 identical over 7 bases. V dropped 5 bases and J dropped 5; count of bases not matched to a gene: 11. Germline V gives CDR1 MNHNS, CDR2 SASEGT. CDR3 length: 16 amino acids. CDR3 loop: CASSSTGRQWTGELFF. The CDR3, as DNA: TGTGCCAGCAGTTCGACCGGGAGGCAGTGGACCGGGGAGCTGTTTTTT.

V gene TRBV18 combines with J gene TRBJ2-3; no definite D call. The germline V gene encodes CDR1 KGHSH and CDR2 LQKENI. This CDR3 has 13 amino acids. V lost 5 bases, J lost 2 bases, and 8 bases lay in between. CDR3 sequence reads: CASSTPATDTQYF. The CDR3 bases are TGTGCCAGCTCAACCCCAGCCACAGATACGCAGTATTTT.

This clonotype was recorded many times. This chain links TRBV7-8 with TRBJ2-5; 7 bases agree with TRBD1. Germline V lookup: CDR1 SGHVS, CDR2 FQNEAQ. CDR3 length equals 16 residues. Trimming cost V 5 bases and J 2 bases; bases outside gene matches: 11. Written as DNA, the CDR3 is TGTGCCAGCAGCACCCCACCCCGGGACAGACAAGAGACCCAGTACTTC. Protein: CASSTPPRDRQETQYF. Complete variable domain (other parts from reference TRBV7-8 and TRBJ2-5): GAGVSQSPRYKVAKRGQDVALRCDPISGHVSLFWYQQALGQGPEFLTYFQNEAQLDKSGLPSDRFFAERPEGSVSTLKIQRTQQEDSAVYLCASSTPPRDRQETQYFGPGTRLLVL.

V and J are TRBV28 and TRBJ1-2; D is ambiguous. Germline V gene data show CDR1 as MDHEN and CDR2 as SYDVKM. This CDR3 has 15 amino acids. V shed 1 base and J shed 4 bases, with 13 bases lying between them. In DNA, the CDR3 is TGTGCCAGCAGTTTATCCACCGCCGGTTCCTATGGCTACACCTTC. Its protein is CASSLSTAGSYGYTF.

This sequence joins TRBV5-1 and TRBJ1-1; D gene uncertain. CDR1 and CDR2 from the germline V gene are SGHRS and YFSETQ. The CDR3 has 14 amino acids. The V gene lost 0 bases and the J gene lost 8 bases, with 14 bases spanning the gap. The CDR3, as DNA: TGCGCCAGCAGCTTGGGGGTGAGAGGAATGGAAGCTTTCTTT. Residues: CASSLGVRGMEAFF.

The V call is TRBV9, the J call TRBJ2-7, with D possibly TRBD1 on 5 matching bases. The V gene lost 4 bases and the J gene lost 5 bases, with 19 bases spanning the gap. The CDR3 consists of 15 residues. The germline CDR1 and CDR2 sequences are SGDLS and YYNGEE. CDR3 bases: TGTGCCAGCAGCCCTCCAGGGCCGGCCAGAAACGAGCAGTACTTC. Protein product: CASSPPGPARNEQYF.

This clonotype was recorded at least ten times. The chain recombines TRBV20-1 with TRBJ1-1; 10 positions agree with TRBD1. The germline V gene has CDR1 DFQATT and CDR2 SNEGSKA (reference sequence). The CDR3 runs to 16 residues. With V trimmed by 0 bases and J by 1 base, 5 bases remained unmatched. In nucleotides, the CDR3 is TGCAGTGCTAGAGATGAGACAGGGGGCTGGAACACTGAAGCTTTCTTT. Protein sequence: CSARDETGGWNTEAFF.

This sequence joins TRBV4-1 and TRBJ1-4; no definite D call. Trimming pared 4 bases from V and 7 bases from J, leaving 13 bases between. The germline gives CDR1 MGHRA, CDR2 YSYEKL. The length of the CDR3 is 14 residues. CDR3 in amino acids: CASSPHGPSEKLFF. In DNA form, the CDR3 reads TGCGCCAGCAGCCCGCACGGGCCGAGTGAAAAACTGTTTTTT.

This clonotype was counted ten times or more. This chain connects TRBV27 to TRBJ1-1, with D possibly being TRBD1 (5 bases). Germline-derived CDR1 and CDR2 are MNHEY and SMNVEV (reference sequence). V lost 6 bases and J lost 0, with 26 bases in between. This CDR3 has 19 amino acids. The CDR3 region has the DNA TGTGCCAGCAGCCTTCTCGAAGGGGCAGGGCAACCGATGAACACTGAAGCTTTCTTT. Protein: CASSLLEGAGQPMNTEAFF.

Note on this clonotype: A much larger clone sits a single nucleotide away, making a read error possible. The chain carries TRBV6-1 and TRBJ1-1; TRBD1 might be the D (5 bases). The germline V gene has CDR1 MNHNS and CDR2 SASEGT. The CDR3 loop spans 12 amino acids. V was shortened by 5 bases and J by 10 bases, with 14 bases between the two germline ends. The CDR3 reads CASSQRTNGAFF. CDR3 bases: TGTGCCAGCAGTCAGAGGACAAATGGAGCTTTCTTT.

The rearrangement links TRBV28 to TRBJ1-3, with D possibly TRBD1 on 5 matching bases. Trimming shortened V by 5 bases and J by 0 bases, and 17 bases separated the two germline ends. The CDR3 covers 17 residues. In germline, CDR1 is MDHEN, CDR2 SYDVKM. The CDR3 sequence is CASSHHQTASSGNTIYF. Written as DNA, the CDR3 is TGTGCCAGCAGTCACCACCAGACAGCTAGCTCTGGAAACACCATATATTTT.

This CDR3 reads CAIGTANQPQHF. The CDR3, as DNA: TGTGCCATCGGGACAGCCAATCAGCCCCAGCATTTT. The chain joins TRBV10-3 to TRBJ1-5; 7 bases fit TRBD1. This CDR3 has 12 amino acids. V lost 8 bases, J lost 3 bases, and 1 base stayed unmatched. CDR1 is ENHRY and CDR2 is SYGVKD in the germline V gene.

To note about this clonotype: Possible read error: a much larger clone is one base away. CDR3 sequence (DNA): TGTGCCAGCAGTGACCCCTTCCGCGGGACAGGATTCTTGAACACTGAAGCTTTCTTT. Amino acid sequence: CASSDPFRGTGFLNTEAFF. This chain uses TRBV2 with TRBJ1-1; 8 nucleotides agree with TRBD1. The CDR3 consists of 19 residues. Germline V gives CDR1 SNHLY, CDR2 FYNNEI. V was clipped by 3 bases and J by 0 bases; unmatched bases: 15.